This T cell receptor (beta chain) was identified in a study of blood T cells in healthy people across ages. A second PCR of roughly 7 to 11 cycles used a sample-barcoded 5' primer and a J-beta primer mix. TCRdb analysed the 5' RACE reads with MiXCR anew, one entry per CDR3 protein. The repertoire holds 1.5 million to 2 million distinct CDR3 sequences, with 25% to 30% as singletons. The CDR3 totals 13 residues. With 6 bases removed from V and 7 bases from J, the gap between germline ends came to 12 bases. Comment on this clonotype: The antigen is not known.

Aged roughly 6 to 90, donors were systemically healthy Caucasians from Russia. The authors extracted at least 6 micrograms of total RNA per sample. Study-wide findings and caveats: Both naive CD4+ cell counts and diversity were greater in long-lived donors than in aged donors.

The receptor comes from a young woman in good health. Sequenced: blood. The V and J genes are TRBV12-3 or TRBV12-4 and TRBJ2-2; D is uncertain. This chain's CDR3 is CASSSGFSGELFF. In DNA, the CDR3 is TGTGCCAGCAGCTCAGGTTTTAGCGGGGAGCTGTTTTTT.